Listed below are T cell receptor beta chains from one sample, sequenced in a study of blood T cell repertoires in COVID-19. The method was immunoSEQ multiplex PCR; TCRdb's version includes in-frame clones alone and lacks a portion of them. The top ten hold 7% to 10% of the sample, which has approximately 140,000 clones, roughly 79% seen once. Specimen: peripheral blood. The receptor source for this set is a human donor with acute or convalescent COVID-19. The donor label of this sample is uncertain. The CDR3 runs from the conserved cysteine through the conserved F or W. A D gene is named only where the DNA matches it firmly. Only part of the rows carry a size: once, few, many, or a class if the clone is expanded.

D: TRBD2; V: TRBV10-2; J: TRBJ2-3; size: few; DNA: TGCGCCAGCAGTGGAGGGGCTAGCGGGGGTGATACGCAGTATTTT; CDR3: CASSGGASGGDTQYF
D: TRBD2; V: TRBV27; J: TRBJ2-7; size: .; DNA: TGTGCCAGCAGTTTGCGGGGGGGCTACGAGCAGTACTTC; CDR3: CASSLRGGYEQYF
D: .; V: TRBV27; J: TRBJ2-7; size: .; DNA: TGTGCCAGCAGTTTATGGTACGGGCAGGGGCCCTACGAGCAGTACTTC; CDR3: CASSLWYGQGPYEQYF
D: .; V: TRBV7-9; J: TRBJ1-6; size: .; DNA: TGTGCCAGCAGCTTGGAGGCTAATTCACCCCTCCACTTT; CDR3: CASSLEANSPLHF
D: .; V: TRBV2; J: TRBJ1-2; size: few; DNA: TGTGCCAGCGGCGCACTAAACTATGGCTACACCTTC; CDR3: CASGALNYGYTF
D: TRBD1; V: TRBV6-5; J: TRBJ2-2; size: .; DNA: TGTGCCAGCAGTTCCGGACAGGGTATAGTCGGGGAGCTGTTTTTT; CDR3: CASSSGQGIVGELFF
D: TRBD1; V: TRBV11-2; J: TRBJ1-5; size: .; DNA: TGTGCCAGCAGCACAGGGGTGGATCAGCCCCAGCATTTT; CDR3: CASSTGVDQPQHF
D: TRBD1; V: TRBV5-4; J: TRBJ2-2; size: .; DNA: TGTGCCAGCAGCTGGGGACAGGTCGTAGGTAACACCGGGGAGCTGTTTTTT; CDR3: CASSWGQVVGNTGELFF
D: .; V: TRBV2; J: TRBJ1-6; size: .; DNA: TGTGCCAGCATGCGAGGCCGACAACTAGAGTCACCCCTCCACTTT; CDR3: CASMRGRQLESPLHF
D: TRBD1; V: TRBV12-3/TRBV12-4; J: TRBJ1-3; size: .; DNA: TGTGCCAGCAGTTTTGGACAGGGGAGCACCATATATTTT; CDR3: CASSFGQGSTIYF
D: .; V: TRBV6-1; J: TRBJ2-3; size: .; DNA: TGTGCCAGCAGTGAGGACAGAACACGCACAGATACGCAGTATTTT; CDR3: CASSEDRTRTDTQYF
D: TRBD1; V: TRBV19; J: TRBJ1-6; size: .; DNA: TGTGCCAGTAGTATCACAGGGGTCAGTTCACCCCTCCACTTT; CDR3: CASSITGVSSPLHF
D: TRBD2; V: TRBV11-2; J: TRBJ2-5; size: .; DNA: TGTGCCAGCAGTTCGGGAACTAGCGGGGATGCAGAGACCCAGTACTTC; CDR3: CASSSGTSGDAETQYF
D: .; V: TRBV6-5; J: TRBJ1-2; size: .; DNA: TGTGCCAGCAGTTACGATCGGCGGAACTCAGGCTACACCTTC; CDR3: CASSYDRRNSGYTF
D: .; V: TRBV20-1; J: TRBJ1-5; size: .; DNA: TGCAGTGCTAGGGGGGACAAAATCCAGCATTTT; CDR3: CSARGDKIQHF
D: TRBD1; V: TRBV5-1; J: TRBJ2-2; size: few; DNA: TGCGCCAGCAGCTTGACCCGGGACAGTGTGTATTCCGGGGAGCTGTTTTTT; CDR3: CASSLTRDSVYSGELFF